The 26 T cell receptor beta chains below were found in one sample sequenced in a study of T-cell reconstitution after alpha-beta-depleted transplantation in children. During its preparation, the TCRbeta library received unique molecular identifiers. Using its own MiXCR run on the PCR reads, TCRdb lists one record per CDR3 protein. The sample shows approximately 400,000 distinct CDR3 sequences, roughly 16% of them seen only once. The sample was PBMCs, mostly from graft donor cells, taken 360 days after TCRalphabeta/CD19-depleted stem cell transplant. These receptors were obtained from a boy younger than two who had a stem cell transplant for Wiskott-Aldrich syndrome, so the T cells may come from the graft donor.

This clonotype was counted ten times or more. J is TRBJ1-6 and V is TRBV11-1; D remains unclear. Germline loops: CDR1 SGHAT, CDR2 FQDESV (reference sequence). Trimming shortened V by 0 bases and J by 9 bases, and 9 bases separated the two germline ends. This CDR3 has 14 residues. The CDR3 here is CASSLAVGISPLHF. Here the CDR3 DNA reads TGTGCCAGCAGCTTAGCGGTGGGGATTTCACCCCTCCACTTT.

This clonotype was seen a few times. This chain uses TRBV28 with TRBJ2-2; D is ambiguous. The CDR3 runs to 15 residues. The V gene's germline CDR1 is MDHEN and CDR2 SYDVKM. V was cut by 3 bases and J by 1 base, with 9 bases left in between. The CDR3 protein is CASSFTAGNTGELFF. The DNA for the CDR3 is TGTGCCAGCAGTTTTACCGCTGGGAACACCGGGGAGCTGTTTTTT.

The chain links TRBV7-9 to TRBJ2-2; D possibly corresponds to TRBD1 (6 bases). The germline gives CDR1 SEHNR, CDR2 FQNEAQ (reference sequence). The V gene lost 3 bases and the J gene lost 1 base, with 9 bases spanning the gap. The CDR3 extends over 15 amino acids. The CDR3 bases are TGTGCCAGCAGCTTCGGGACACAGAACACCGGGGAGCTGTTTTTT. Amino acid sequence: CASSFGTQNTGELFF. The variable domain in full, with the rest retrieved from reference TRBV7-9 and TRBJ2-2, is DTGVSQNPRHKITKRGQNVTFRCDPISEHNRLYWYRQTLGQGPEFLTYFQNEAQLEKSRLLSDRFSAERPKGSFSTLEIQRTEQGDSAMYLCASSFGTQNTGELFFGEGSRLTVL.

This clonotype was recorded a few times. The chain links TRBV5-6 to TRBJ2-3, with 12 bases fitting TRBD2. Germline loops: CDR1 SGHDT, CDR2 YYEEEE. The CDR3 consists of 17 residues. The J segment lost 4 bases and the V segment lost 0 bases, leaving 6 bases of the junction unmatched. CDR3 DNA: TGTGCCAGCAGCTTGGGGCGACTAGCGGGAGCCGCAGATACGCAGTATTTT. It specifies CASSLGRLAGAADTQYF.

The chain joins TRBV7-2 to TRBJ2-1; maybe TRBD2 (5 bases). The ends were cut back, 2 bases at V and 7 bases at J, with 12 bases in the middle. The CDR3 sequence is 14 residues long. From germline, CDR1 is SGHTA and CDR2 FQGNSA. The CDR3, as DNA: TGTGCCAGCAGCTTATCCCCCGGACTTAATGAGCAGTTCTTC. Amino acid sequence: CASSLSPGLNEQFF. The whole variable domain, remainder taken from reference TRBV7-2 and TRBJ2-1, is GAGVSQSPSNKVTEKGKDVELRCDPISGHTALYWYRQSLGQGLEFLIYFQGNSAPDKSGLPSDRFSAERTGGSVSTLTIQRTQQEDSAVYLCASSLSPGLNEQFFGPGTRLTVL.

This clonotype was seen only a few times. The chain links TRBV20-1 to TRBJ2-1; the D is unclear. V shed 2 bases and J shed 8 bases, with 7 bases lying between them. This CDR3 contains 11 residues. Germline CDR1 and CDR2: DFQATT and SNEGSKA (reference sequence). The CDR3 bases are TGCAGTGCTAGAACGAGCGATGAGCAGTTCTTC. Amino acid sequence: CSARTSDEQFF.

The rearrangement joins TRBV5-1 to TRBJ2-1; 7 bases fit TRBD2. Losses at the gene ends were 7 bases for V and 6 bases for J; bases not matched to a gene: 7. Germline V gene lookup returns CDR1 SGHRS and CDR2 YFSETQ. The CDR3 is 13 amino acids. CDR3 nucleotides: TGCGCCAGCTCTCGAGCGGGGTTCAATGAGCAGTTCTTC. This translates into CASSRAGFNEQFF.

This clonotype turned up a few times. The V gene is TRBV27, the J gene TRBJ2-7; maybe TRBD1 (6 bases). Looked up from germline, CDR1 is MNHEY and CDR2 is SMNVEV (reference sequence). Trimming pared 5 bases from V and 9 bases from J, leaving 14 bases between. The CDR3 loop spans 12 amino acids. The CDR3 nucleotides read TGTGCCAGCAGTCCCCCAGGGGCAGTGCAGTACTTC. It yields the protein CASSPPGAVQYF.

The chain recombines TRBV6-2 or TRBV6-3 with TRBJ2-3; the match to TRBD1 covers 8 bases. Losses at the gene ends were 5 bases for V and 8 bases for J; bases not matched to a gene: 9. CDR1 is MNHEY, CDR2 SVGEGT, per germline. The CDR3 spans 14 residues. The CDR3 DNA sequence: TGTGCCAGCAGTCGAATCGGACAGGGTGGTACGCAGTATTTT. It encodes CASSRIGQGGTQYF.

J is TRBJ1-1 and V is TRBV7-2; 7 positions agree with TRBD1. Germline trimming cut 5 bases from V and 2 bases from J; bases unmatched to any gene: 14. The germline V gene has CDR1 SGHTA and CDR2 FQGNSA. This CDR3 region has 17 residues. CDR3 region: CASSRKPTGPTNTEAFF. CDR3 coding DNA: TGTGCCAGCAGCCGTAAACCGACAGGGCCCACTAACACTGAAGCTTTCTTT.

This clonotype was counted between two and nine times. The CDR3 bases are TGTGCCACCAGACAGGGGTCGGGGACTGAAGCTTTCTTT. It codes for CATRQGSGTEAFF. This chain uses TRBV24-1 with TRBJ1-1, with 7 nucleotides matching TRBD1. V was clipped by 7 bases and J by 5 bases; unmatched bases: 6. The CDR3 sequence is 13 residues long. Germline V lookup: CDR1 KGHDR, CDR2 SFDVKD.

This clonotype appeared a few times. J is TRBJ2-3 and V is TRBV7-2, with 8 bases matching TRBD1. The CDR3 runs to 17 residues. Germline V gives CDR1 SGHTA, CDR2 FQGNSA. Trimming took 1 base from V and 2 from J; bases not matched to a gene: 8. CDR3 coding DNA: TGTGCCAGCAGCTTAGTGGCAGGGGGCTGGGACACAGATACGCAGTATTTT. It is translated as CASSLVAGGWDTDTQYF.

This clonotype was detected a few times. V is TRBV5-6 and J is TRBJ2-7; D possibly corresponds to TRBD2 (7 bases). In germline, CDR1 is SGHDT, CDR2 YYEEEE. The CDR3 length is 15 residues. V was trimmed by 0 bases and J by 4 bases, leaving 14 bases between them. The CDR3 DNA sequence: TGTGCCAGCAGCTTGGCCGGGGGGCGATTGTACGAGCAGTACTTC. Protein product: CASSLAGGRLYEQYF.

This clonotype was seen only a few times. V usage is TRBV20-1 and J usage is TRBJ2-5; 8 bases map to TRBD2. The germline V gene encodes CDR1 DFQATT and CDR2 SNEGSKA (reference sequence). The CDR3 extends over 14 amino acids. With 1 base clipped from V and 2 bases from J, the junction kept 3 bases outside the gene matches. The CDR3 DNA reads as TGCAGTGCTAGAGTACTAGCGGATCAAGAGACCCAGTACTTC. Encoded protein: CSARVLADQETQYF.

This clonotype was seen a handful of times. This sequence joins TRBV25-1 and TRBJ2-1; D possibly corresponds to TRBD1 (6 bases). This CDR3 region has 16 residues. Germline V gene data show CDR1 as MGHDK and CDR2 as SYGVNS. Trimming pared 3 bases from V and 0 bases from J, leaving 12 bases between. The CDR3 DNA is TGTGCCAGCAGTGACCGCTGGACAGACTCCTACAATGAGCAGTTCTTC. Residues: CASSDRWTDSYNEQFF. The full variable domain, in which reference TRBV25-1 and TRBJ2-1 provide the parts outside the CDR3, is EADIYQTPRYLVIGTGKKITLECSQTMGHDKMYWYQQDPGMELHLIHYSYGVNSTEKGDLSSESTVSRIRTEHFPLTLESARPSHTSQYLCASSDRWTDSYNEQFFGPGTRLTVL.

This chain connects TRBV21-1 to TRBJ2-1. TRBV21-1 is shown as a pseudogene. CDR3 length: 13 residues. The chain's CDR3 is CASSKGTHNEQFF. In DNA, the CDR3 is TGTGCCAGCAGCAAAGGGACCCACAATGAGCAGTTCTTC.

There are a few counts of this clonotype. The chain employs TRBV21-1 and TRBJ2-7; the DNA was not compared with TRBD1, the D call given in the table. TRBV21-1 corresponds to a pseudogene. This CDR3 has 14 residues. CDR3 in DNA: TGTGCCAGCAGCCTACACCAGGGTTGGGAAGAGCAGTACTTC. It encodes CASSLHQGWEEQYF.

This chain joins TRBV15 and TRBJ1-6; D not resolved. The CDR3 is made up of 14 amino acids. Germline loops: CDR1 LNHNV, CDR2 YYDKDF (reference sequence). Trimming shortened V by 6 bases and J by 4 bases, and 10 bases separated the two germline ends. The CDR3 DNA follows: TGTGCCACCAGGGCCGGGCATTATAATTCACCCCTCCACTTT. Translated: CATRAGHYNSPLHF.

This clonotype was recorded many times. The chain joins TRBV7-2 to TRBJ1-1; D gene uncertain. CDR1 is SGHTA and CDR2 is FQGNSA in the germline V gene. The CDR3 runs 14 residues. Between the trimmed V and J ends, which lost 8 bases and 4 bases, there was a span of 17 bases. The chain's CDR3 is CASLAHVTGTEAFF. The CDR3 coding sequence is TGTGCCAGCCTAGCCCACGTCACGGGCACTGAAGCTTTCTTT.

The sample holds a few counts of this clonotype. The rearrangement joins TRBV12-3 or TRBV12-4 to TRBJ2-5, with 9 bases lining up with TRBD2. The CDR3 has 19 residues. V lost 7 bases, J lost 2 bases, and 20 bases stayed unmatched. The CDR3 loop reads CASTQVASGAIPRQETQYF. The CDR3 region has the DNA TGTGCCAGCACCCAGGTGGCTAGCGGGGCTATCCCCCGACAAGAGACCCAGTACTTC.

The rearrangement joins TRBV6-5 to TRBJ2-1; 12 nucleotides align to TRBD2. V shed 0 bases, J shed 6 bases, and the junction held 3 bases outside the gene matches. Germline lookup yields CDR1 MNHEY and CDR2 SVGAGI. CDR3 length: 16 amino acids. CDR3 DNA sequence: TGTGCCAGCAGTTACTCGCCTAGCGGGAGGGCCAATGAGCAGTTCTTC. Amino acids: CASSYSPSGRANEQFF.

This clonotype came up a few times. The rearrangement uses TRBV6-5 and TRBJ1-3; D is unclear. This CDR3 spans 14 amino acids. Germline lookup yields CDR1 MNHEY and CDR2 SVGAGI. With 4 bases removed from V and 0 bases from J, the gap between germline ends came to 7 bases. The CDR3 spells CASSFQNSGNTIYF. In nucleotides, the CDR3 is TGTGCCAGCAGTTTCCAGAACTCTGGAAACACCATATATTTT.

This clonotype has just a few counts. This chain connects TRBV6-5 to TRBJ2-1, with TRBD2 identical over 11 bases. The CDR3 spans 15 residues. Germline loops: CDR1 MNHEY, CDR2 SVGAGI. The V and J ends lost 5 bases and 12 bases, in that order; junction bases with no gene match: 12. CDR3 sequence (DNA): TGTGCCAGCAGTGTACTGGGACTAGCGGTGGAGGGGCAGTTCTTC. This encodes CASSVLGLAVEGQFF.

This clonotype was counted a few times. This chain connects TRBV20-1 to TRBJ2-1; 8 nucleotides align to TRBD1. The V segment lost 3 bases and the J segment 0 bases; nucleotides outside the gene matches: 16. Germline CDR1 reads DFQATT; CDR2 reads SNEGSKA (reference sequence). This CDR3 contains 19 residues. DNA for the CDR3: TGCAGTGCTAGGCCCGGGACAGGAAAGTCTCCAAGCTCCTACAATGAGCAGTTCTTC. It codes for CSARPGTGKSPSSYNEQFF.

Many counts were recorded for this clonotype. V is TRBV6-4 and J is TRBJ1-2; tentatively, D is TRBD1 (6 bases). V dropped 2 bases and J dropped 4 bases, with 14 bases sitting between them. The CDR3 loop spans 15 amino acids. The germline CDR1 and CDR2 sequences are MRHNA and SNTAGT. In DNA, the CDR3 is TGTGCCAGCAGTGACGAAGCAGGACAGTCCTATGGCTACACCTTC. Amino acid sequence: CASSDEAGQSYGYTF.

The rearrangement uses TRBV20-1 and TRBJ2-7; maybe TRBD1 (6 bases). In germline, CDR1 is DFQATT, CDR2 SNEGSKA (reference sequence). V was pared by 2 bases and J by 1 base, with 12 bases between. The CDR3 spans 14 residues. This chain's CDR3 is CSARRTESSYEQYF. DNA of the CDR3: TGCAGTGCTAGAAGGACAGAGAGTTCCTACGAGCAGTACTTC.